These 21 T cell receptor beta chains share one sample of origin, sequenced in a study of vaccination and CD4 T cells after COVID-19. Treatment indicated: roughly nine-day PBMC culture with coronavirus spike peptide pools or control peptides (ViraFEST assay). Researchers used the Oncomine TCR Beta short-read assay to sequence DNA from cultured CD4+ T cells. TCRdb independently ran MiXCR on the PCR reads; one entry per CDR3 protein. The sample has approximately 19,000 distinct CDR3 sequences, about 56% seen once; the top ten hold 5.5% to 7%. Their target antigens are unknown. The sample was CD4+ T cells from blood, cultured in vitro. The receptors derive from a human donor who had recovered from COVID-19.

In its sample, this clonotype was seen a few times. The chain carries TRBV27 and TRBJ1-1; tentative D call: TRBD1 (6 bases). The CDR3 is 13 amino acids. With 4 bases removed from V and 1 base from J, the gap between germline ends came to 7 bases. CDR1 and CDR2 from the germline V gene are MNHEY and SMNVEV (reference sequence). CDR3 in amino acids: CASSSRGNTEAFF. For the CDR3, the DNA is TGTGCCAGCAGTTCCAGGGGGAACACTGAAGCTTTCTTT.

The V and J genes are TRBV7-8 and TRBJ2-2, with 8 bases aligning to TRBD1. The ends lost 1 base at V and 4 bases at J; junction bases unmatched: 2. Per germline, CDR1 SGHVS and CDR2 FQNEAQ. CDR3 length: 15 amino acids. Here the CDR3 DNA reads TGTGCCAGCAGCTTAGGACAGGGGATCACCGGGGAGCTGTTTTTT. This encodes CASSLGQGITGELFF.

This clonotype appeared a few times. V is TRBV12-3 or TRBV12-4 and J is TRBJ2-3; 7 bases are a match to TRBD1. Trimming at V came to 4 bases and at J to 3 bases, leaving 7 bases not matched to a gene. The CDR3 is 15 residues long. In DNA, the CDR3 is TGTGCCAGCAGTTATAAGGGGGCGGTAACAGATACGCAGTATTTT. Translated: CASSYKGAVTDTQYF.

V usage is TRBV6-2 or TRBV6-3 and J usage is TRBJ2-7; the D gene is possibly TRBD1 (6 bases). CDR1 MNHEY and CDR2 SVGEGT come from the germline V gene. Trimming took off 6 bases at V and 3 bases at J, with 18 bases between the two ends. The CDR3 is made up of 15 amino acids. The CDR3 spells CASSSGQLFGYEQYF. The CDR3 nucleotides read TGTGCCAGCAGCTCTGGACAGCTCTTTGGCTACGAGCAGTACTTC.

CDR3 DNA sequence: TGTGCCAGCAGCGAAACGTACACAGATACGCAGTATTTT. Translating it yields CASSETYTDTQYF. The chain has TRBV9 and TRBJ2-3; D gene ambiguous. Germline CDR1 and CDR2: SGDLS and YYNGEE. CDR3 size: 13 residues. With 3 bases removed from V and 2 bases from J, the gap between germline ends came to 7 bases.

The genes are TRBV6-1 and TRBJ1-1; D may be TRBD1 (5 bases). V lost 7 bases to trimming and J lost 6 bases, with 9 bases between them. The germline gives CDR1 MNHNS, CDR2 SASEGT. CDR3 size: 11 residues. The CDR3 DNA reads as TGTGCCAGCACCTGGGGGGCTGAAGCTTTCTTT. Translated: CASTWGAEAFF.

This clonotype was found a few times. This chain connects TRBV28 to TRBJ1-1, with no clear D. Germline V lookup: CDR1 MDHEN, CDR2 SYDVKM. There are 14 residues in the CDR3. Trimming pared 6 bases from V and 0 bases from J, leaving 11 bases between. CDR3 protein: CASRLGGVNTEAFF. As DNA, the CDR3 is TGTGCCAGCAGATTGGGTGGGGTGAACACTGAAGCTTTCTTT.

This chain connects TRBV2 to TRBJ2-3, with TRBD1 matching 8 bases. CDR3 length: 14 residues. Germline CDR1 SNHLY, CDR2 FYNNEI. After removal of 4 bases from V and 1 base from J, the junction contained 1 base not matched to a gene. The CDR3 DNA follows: TGTGCCAGCAGTGCGGGACAGGGCACAGATACGCAGTATTTT. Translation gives CASSAGQGTDTQYF.

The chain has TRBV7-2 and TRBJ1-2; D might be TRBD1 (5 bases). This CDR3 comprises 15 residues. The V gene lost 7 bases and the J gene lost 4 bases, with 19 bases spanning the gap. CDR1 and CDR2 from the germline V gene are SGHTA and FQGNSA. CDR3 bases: TGTGCCAGCACCCATAGCCAGGGTCGGAGCTATGGCTACACCTTC. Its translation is CASTHSQGRSYGYTF.

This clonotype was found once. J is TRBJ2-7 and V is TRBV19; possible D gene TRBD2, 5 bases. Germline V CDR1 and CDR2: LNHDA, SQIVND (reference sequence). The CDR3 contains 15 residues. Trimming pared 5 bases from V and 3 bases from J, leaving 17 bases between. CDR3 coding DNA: TGTGCCAGTAGTCGGGGAGCGGAACCGATCTACGAGCAGTACTTC. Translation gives CASSRGAEPIYEQYF.

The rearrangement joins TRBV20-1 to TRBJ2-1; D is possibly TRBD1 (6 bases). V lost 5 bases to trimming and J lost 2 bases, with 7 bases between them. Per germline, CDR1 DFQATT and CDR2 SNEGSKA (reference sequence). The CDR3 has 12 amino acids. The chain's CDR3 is CSAEGAYNEQFF. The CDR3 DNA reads TGCAGTGCTGAGGGGGCCTACAATGAGCAGTTCTTC.

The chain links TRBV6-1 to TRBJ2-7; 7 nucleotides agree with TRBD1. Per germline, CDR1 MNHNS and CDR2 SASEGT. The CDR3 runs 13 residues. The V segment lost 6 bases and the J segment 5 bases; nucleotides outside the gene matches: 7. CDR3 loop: CASSSDRVNEQYF. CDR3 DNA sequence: TGTGCCAGCAGCTCCGACAGGGTAAACGAGCAGTACTTC.

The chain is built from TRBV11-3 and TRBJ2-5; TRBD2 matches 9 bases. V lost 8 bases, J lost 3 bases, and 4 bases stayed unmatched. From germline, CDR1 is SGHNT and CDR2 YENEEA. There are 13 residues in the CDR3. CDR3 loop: CASGLAGEETQYF. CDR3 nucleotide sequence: TGTGCCAGCGGGTTAGCGGGGGAAGAGACCCAGTACTTC.

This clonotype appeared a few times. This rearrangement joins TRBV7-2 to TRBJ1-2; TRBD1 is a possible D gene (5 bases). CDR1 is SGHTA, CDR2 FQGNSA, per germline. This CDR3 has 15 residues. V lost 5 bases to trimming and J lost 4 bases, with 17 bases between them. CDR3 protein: CASSPGAGVFYGYTF. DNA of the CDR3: TGTGCCAGCAGCCCAGGTGCGGGGGTGTTCTATGGCTACACCTTC. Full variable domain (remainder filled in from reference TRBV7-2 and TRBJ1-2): GAGVSQSPSNKVTEKGKDVELRCDPISGHTALYWYRQSLGQGLEFLIYFQGNSAPDKSGLPSDRFSAERTGGSVSTLTIQRTQQEDSAVYLCASSPGAGVFYGYTFGSGTRLTVV.

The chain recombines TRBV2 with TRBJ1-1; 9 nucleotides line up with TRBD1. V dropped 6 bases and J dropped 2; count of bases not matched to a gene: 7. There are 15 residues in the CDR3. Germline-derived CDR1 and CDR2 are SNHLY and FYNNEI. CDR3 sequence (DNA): TGTGCCAGCAGAAACCGACAGGGGGGAAACACTGAAGCTTTCTTT. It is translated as CASRNRQGGNTEAFF.

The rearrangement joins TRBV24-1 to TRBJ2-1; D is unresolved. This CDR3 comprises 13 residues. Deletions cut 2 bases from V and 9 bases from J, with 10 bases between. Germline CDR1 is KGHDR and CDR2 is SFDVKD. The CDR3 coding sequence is TGTGCCACCAGTGATTCCGTCGTAGGTGAGCAGTTCTTC. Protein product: CATSDSVVGEQFF.

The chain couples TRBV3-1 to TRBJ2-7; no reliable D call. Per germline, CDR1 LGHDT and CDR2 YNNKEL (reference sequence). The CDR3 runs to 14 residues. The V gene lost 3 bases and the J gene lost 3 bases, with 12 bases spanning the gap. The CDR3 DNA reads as TGTGCCAGCAGCCATTTGGAGAAGGACTACGAGCAGTACTTC. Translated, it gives CASSHLEKDYEQYF.

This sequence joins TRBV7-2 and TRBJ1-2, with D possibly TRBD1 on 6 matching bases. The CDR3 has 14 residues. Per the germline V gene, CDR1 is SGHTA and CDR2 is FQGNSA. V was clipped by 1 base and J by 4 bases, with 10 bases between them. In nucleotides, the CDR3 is TGTGCCAGCAGCTTAGAGGGGGAGGCCTATGGCTACACCTTC. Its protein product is CASSLEGEAYGYTF.

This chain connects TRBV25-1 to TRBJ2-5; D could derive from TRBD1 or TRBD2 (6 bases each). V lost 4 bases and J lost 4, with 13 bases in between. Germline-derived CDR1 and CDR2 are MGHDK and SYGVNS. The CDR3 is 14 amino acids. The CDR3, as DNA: TGTGCCAGCAGTGCAGTCAGGGGACTAGAGACCCAGTACTTC. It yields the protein CASSAVRGLETQYF.

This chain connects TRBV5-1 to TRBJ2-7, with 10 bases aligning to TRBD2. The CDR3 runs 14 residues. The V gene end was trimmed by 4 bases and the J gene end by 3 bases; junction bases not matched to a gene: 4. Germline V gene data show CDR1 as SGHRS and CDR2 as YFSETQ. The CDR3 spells CASSQTSGNYEQYF. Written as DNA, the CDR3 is TGCGCCAGCAGCCAAACTAGCGGGAACTACGAGCAGTACTTC.

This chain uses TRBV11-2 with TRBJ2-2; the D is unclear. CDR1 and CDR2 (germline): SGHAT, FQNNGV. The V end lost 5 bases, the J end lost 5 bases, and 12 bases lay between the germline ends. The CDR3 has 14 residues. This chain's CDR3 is CASSAAHGTGELFF. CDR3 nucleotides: TGTGCCAGCAGCGCGGCCCATGGGACCGGGGAGCTGTTTTTT.